This T cell receptor (beta chain) was obtained from a study of T cell repertoires in aging, cancer and after chemotherapy. Germline values: CDR1 DFQATT, CDR2 SNEGSKA (reference sequence). V lost 5 bases to trimming and J lost 4 bases, with 12 bases between them. The CDR3 runs to 13 residues. Findings and caveats of the study: Compared with age-matched healthy donors, untreated hematological or solid cancer patients showed higher blood TCR clonality. In cancer patients, declining TCR diversity with age involved lost richness and lost evenness.

A mixed TRB-A/B primer pool amplified rearranged TRB by multiplex touch-down PCR. TCRdb ran MiXCR on the multiplex PCR reads and lists one entry per CDR3 protein. The table has about 2,500 distinct CDR3 sequences, approximately 25% seen once. Amplification of TCR beta used genomic DNA extracted from peripheral blood. This clonotype was recorded a few times. The antigen remains undetermined. This chain connects TRBV20-1 to TRBJ2-1, with D perhaps assigned TRBD1 or TRBD2 (5 bases each). Sequenced sample: blood. This clonotype was obtained from a human donor with a solid tumor. For the CDR3, the DNA is TGCAGTGCTCTTCGAGGGGCGTACAATGAGCAGTTCTTC. Protein product: CSALRGAYNEQFF.